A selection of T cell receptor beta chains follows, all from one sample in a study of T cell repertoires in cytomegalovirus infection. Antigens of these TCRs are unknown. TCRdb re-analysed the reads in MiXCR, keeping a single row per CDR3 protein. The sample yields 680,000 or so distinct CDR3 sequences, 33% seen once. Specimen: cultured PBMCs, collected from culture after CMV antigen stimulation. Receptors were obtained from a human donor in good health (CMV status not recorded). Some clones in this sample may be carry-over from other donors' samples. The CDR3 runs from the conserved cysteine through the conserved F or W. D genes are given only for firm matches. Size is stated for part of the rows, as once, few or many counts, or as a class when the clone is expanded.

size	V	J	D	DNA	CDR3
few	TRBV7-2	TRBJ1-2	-	TGTGCCAGCACTCACAGCGGCACAGGCTATGGCTACACCTTC	CASTHSGTGYGYTF
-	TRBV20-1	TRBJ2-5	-	TGCAGTGCTAGCGGGCTGGAACAAGAGACCCAGTACTTC	CSASGLEQETQYF
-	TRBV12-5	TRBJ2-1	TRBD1	TGTGCTAGTGGTAGCGGACAGGGGGCTATCAACAATGAGCAGTTCTTC	CASGSGQGAINNEQFF
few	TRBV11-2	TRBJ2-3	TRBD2	TGTGCCAGCAGCTGGGTTGCGGGAGTAGGTAGGGCGCAGTATTTT	CASSWVAGVGRAQYF
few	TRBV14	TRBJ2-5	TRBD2	TGTGCCAGCAGCCAAGGGACGAGTAGCGGGAGAGGAGAGACCCAGTACTTC	CASSQGTSSGRGETQYF
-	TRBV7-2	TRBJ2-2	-	TGTGCCAGCAGTAACCAGGGTACCAGGGAGCTGTTTTTT	CASSNQGTRELFF
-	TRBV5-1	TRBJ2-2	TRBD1	TGCGCCAGCAGCTTCACCGGACAGGGGAGCGCCGGGGAGCTGTTTTTT	CASSFTGQGSAGELFF
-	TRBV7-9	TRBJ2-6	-	TGTGCCAGCAGCTTAGTATCCAACGTCCTGACTTTC	CASSLVSNVLTF
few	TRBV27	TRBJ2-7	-	TGCAGCTCGTCCCCGACAGGAAATTACGAGCAGTACTTC	CSSSPTGNYEQYF
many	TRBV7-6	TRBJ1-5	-	TGTGCCAGCAGCTTGCAGGGAGAACAGCCCCAGCATTTT	CASSLQGEQPQHF
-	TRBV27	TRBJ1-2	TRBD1	TGTGCCAGCAGTTTCCGGAATCCGGGACAGGGGAATGGCTACACCTTC	CASSFRNPGQGNGYTF